Presented here are 15 T cell receptor beta chains from one specimen sequenced in a study of cytomegalovirus exposure and HLA in healthy donors. With 60 Vbeta and 13 Jbeta primers, the PCR was carried out. Data came from immunoSEQ multiplex PCR; TCRdb stores just in-frame clones and leaves some out. The sample has approximately 140,000 clones. Sequencing input: PBMCs. The source of these receptors is a woman between 40 and 55 years old in good health and CMV-seronegative.

This chain connects TRBV27 to TRBJ2-3; the match to TRBD2 covers 7 bases. CDR3 length equals 15 residues. V was clipped by 2 bases and J by 3 bases; unmatched bases: 5. Germline-derived CDR1 and CDR2 are MNHEY and SMNVEV (reference sequence). The CDR3 bases are TGTGCCAGCAGTTTACGCGGGGGAGGAACAGATACGCAGTATTTT. Amino acid sequence: CASSLRGGGTDTQYF.

A word on this clone: In the same sample, other DNA sequences code for this CDR3. The chain has TRBV5-1 and TRBJ1-1; 9 nucleotides agree with TRBD1. From germline, CDR1 is SGHRS and CDR2 YFSETQ. The V and J ends lost 4 bases and 5 bases, in that order; junction bases with no gene match: 3. The CDR3 is 13 residues long. This CDR3 reads CASSVTGGTEAFF. The CDR3 nucleotides read TGCGCCAGCAGCGTGACAGGGGGGACTGAAGCTTTCTTT.

The CDR3: CASSLTDSGNTIYF. CDR3 in DNA: TGTGCCAGCAGCTTGACAGACTCTGGAAACACCATATATTTT. The rearrangement uses TRBV7-8 and TRBJ1-3; the D gene is possibly TRBD1 (5 bases). Trimming stripped 3 bases from V and 0 bases from J, with 6 bases between. Per germline, CDR1 SGHVS and CDR2 FQNEAQ. CDR3 length equals 14 residues.

CDR3 nucleotide sequence: TGCAGTGCTTTACCCGGGGACATTCAGTACTTC. Translating gives CSALPGDIQYF. This sequence joins TRBV20-1 and TRBJ2-4, with a tentative D call TRBD2 (5 bases). The V end was cut by 5 bases, the J end by 8 bases, with 10 bases between. This CDR3 spans 11 amino acids. Germline CDR1 and CDR2: DFQATT and SNEGSKA (reference sequence).

V usage is TRBV5-4 and J usage is TRBJ2-3, with 8 bases aligning to TRBD2. V dropped 3 bases and J dropped 4; count of bases not matched to a gene: 13. The germline V gene encodes CDR1 SGHNT and CDR2 YYREEE (reference sequence). The CDR3 totals 17 residues. In DNA, the CDR3 is TGTGCCAGCAGCTCCCGGATATCCAGCGGGGGCCCAGATACGCAGTATTTT. Its translation: CASSSRISSGGPDTQYF.

The chain employs TRBV7-2 and TRBJ2-5; D is possibly TRBD2 (5 bases). The CDR3 spans 15 residues. V lost 3 bases, J lost 4 bases, and 15 bases lay in between. Germline CDR1 is SGHTA and CDR2 is FQGNSA. This CDR3 reads CASSFGLAGGETQYF. Written as DNA, the CDR3 is TGTGCCAGCAGCTTCGGGCTAGCAGGTGGAGAGACCCAGTACTTC.

The chain is built from TRBV7-9 and TRBJ1-3; a possible D gene is TRBD1 (5 bases). The germline V gene encodes CDR1 SEHNR and CDR2 FQNEAQ (reference sequence). Trimming took 5 bases from V and 0 from J, leaving 11 bases between them. The CDR3 extends over 15 amino acids. The CDR3 spells CASSGTGGSGNTIYF. For the CDR3, the DNA is TGTGCCAGCAGCGGGACTGGGGGCTCTGGAAACACCATATATTTT.

V is TRBV5-3 and J is TRBJ1-2; D uncertain. TRBV5-3 is noted as an ORF with a role that remains uncertain. V was clipped by 4 bases and J by 11 bases, with 12 bases between them. The CDR3 contains 11 residues. CDR3 nucleotide sequence: TGTGCCAGAAGCCCCGGGAGTTGGTACACCTTC. This encodes CARSPGSWYTF.

The CDR3 sequence is CASSPRGLETQYF. In DNA, the CDR3 is TGTGCCAGCAGCCCTAGGGGGCTAGAGACCCAGTACTTC. The genes are TRBV7-9 and TRBJ2-5; 7 bases fit TRBD1. After removal of 5 bases from V and 4 bases from J, the junction contained 4 bases not matched to a gene. CDR1 SEHNR and CDR2 FQNEAQ come from the germline V gene (reference sequence). The CDR3 extends over 13 amino acids. The entire variable domain, with the rest obtained from reference TRBV7-9 and TRBJ2-5, is as follows: DTGVSQNPRHKITKRGQNVTFRCDPISEHNRLYWYRQTLGQGPEFLTYFQNEAQLEKSRLLSDRFSAERPKGSFSTLEIQRTEQGDSAMYLCASSPRGLETQYFGPGTRLLVL.

J is TRBJ1-5 and V is TRBV7-9; D not resolved. CDR1 is SEHNR and CDR2 is FQNEAQ in the germline V gene (reference sequence). V was trimmed by 5 bases and J by 0 bases, leaving 11 bases between them. There are 15 residues in the CDR3. The CDR3 DNA is TGTGCCAGCAGCCGAGGCGGCCCTAGCAATCAGCCCCAGCATTTT. Translating it yields CASSRGGPSNQPQHF.

V is TRBV9 and J is TRBJ1-2, with unresolved D. CDR1 SGDLS and CDR2 YYNGEE come from the germline V gene. V lost 4 bases and J 3 bases, leaving 19 bases between the germline ends. The CDR3 is 16 residues long. The CDR3 coding sequence is TGTGCCAGCAGCTCTCAAATCCCTATTCGAGACTATGGCTACACCTTC. Translated: CASSSQIPIRDYGYTF.

The CDR3 region has the DNA TGTGCCAGCAGTTTCAAATATAGCGGGGCCACAGATACGCAGTATTTT. It translates to CASSFKYSGATDTQYF. The J gene is TRBJ2-3, the V gene TRBV5-4; 8 bases map to TRBD2. This CDR3 has 16 amino acids. Germline V CDR1 and CDR2: SGHNT, YYREEE (reference sequence). V shed 5 bases and J 2 bases; nucleotides not matched to a gene: 10. Using reference TRBV5-4 and TRBJ2-3 for the parts outside the CDR3, the full variable domain is ETGVTQSPTHLIKTRGQQVTLRCSSQSGHNTVSWYQQALGQGPQFIFQYYREEENGRGNFPPRFSGLQFPNYSSELNVNALELDDSALYLCASSFKYSGATDTQYFGPGTRLTVL.

The V gene is TRBV12-5, the J gene TRBJ2-3; 7 nucleotides line up with TRBD1. The CDR3 extends over 14 amino acids. The germline V gene encodes CDR1 LGHNT and CDR2 FRNRAP. The V gene end was trimmed by 7 bases and the J gene end by 2 bases; junction bases not matched to a gene: 6. The CDR3 protein is CASAKQGVTDTQYF. CDR3 sequence (DNA): TGTGCTAGTGCTAAGCAGGGGGTCACAGATACGCAGTATTTT.

V usage is TRBV4-1 and J usage is TRBJ1-4; 10 bases are shared with TRBD1. The CDR3 is 16 amino acids. With 3 bases clipped from V and 8 bases from J, the junction kept 9 bases outside the gene matches. In germline, CDR1 is MGHRA, CDR2 YSYEKL. This chain's CDR3 is CASSQSTGGQGEKLFF. CDR3 DNA: TGCGCCAGCAGCCAGTCGACAGGGGGCCAAGGAGAAAAACTGTTTTTT.

The chain combines TRBV6-6 with TRBJ1-5, with TRBD1 as a possible D gene (5 bases). Between the trimmed V and J ends, which lost 2 bases and 4 bases, there was a span of 9 bases. The CDR3 runs to 14 residues. Germline V gene data show CDR1 as MNHNY and CDR2 as SVGAGI (reference sequence). In nucleotides, the CDR3 is TGTGCCAGCAGTTACGGGGGGGGGAATCAGCCCCAGCATTTT. It encodes CASSYGGGNQPQHF.